This TCR beta chain was observed in a study of beta chain features in type 1 diabetes. General observations from the study: A possible short-template PCR bias applies equally to patients and controls. A moderate, significant TCRB CDR3 shortening appeared in type 1 diabetes across four CD4+ subsets. In type 1 diabetes patients, VDJ junctions had fewer insertions; deletions at these junctions were more frequent.

Once sorted, every population was more than 95% pure. This clone came up a few times. As yet, its antigen is unknown. The isolated RNA, all of it, was reverse transcribed, so expressed TCRB transcripts were what got sequenced. The table came from immunoSEQ multiplex PCR; TCRdb's copy has only in-frame clones and leaves some out. The sample yields about 650,000 clones, 9.5% to 15% seen once. The origin of this receptor is a man aged 25 to 40 with type 1 diabetes. The specimen was naive CD4+ T cells from blood.

Written as DNA, the CDR3 is TGCAGCGTTGACGCCGGTAACTATGGCTACACCTTC. This sequence encodes CSVDAGNYGYTF. The chain uses TRBV29-1 and TRBJ1-2; D is uncertain. V lost 3 bases, J lost 1 base, and 6 bases lay in between. This CDR3 is 12 amino acids long. Germline V gives CDR1 SQVTM, CDR2 ANQGSEA.